Each of the 14 T cell receptor beta chains below was sequenced from the same sample in a study of blood T cells in healthy people across ages. Sample-barcoded 5' priming and a J-beta primer mix drove a second PCR of about 7 to 11 cycles. TCRdb recomputed calls from the 5' RACE reads with MiXCR, one row per CDR3 protein. The sample shows some 1.4 million distinct CDR3 sequences, about 40% of them seen only once. What was sequenced was blood. Receptor source: a woman between 18 and 29 years old in good health.

V and J are TRBV14 and TRBJ2-2; D gene uncertain. The germline CDR1 and CDR2 sequences are SGHDN and FVKESK. Trimming took 2 bases from V and 6 from J, leaving 7 bases between them. The CDR3 is 13 amino acids. This chain's CDR3 is CASSQSSPGELFF. The CDR3, as DNA: TGTGCCAGCAGCCAATCCAGTCCCGGGGAGCTGTTTTTT.

The genes are TRBV6-2 or TRBV6-3 and TRBJ1-2; D may be TRBD1 (5 bases). The CDR3 has 13 amino acids. Germline assignment: CDR1 MNHEY and CDR2 SVGEGT. Trimming took 11 bases from V and 3 from J, leaving 16 bases between them. CDR3: CAAAPGGDYGYTF. Here the CDR3 DNA reads TGTGCCGCCGCCCCAGGAGGGGACTATGGCTACACCTTC.

This chain joins TRBV7-2 and TRBJ2-1; 7 bases match TRBD2. The CDR3 is 17 amino acids. CDR1 and CDR2 from the germline V gene are SGHTA and FQGNSA. The ends lost 5 bases at V and 0 bases at J; junction bases unmatched: 10. The CDR3 DNA sequence: TGTGCCAGCAGCCCGGGAGGAGCCCAGAGCTCCTACAATGAGCAGTTCTTC. Encoded protein: CASSPGGAQSSYNEQFF.

In this sample, this clonotype turned up a few times. J is TRBJ2-5 and V is TRBV20-1; 10 bases align to TRBD2. After removal of 1 base from V and 5 bases from J, the junction contained 4 bases not matched to a gene. The CDR3 runs 14 residues. Germline values: CDR1 DFQATT, CDR2 SNEGSKA (reference sequence). CDR3 sequence reads: CSARVAGGLETQYF. CDR3 DNA: TGCAGTGCTAGAGTAGCGGGAGGATTGGAGACCCAGTACTTC.

This sequence joins TRBV25-1 and TRBJ2-1; 9 bases are a match to TRBD2. Trimming at V came to 4 bases and at J to 7 bases, leaving 11 bases not matched to a gene. Germline V gene lookup returns CDR1 MGHDK and CDR2 SYGVNS. CDR3 length: 16 residues. Written as DNA, the CDR3 is TGTGCCAGCAGTGTAGGAGCGGGGGGCTTTGGAAATGAGCAGTTCTTC. Encoded protein: CASSVGAGGFGNEQFF. Full variable domain (rest looked up from reference TRBV25-1 and TRBJ2-1): EADIYQTPRYLVIGTGKKITLECSQTMGHDKMYWYQQDPGMELHLIHYSYGVNSTEKGDLSSESTVSRIRTEHFPLTLESARPSHTSQYLCASSVGAGGFGNEQFFGPGTRLTVL.

This clonotype has only a few counts. This chain joins TRBV4-1 and TRBJ1-4; 7 bases map to TRBD1. V gave up 0 bases and J gave up 8 bases; unmatched junction bases: 12. CDR3 length: 17 amino acids. Germline V CDR1 and CDR2: MGHRA, YSYEKL. The CDR3 reads CASSQDQGGGGDEKLFF. The DNA of the CDR3 is TGCGCCAGCAGCCAAGATCAAGGAGGAGGGGGCGACGAAAAACTGTTTTTT.

Concerning this clonotype: The junction differs from germline at one of its ends, possibly a read error. V and J are TRBV6-2 or TRBV6-3 and TRBJ2-1; a possible D gene is TRBD1 (5 bases). CDR1 MNHEY and CDR2 SVGEGT come from the germline V gene. This CDR3 has 15 amino acids. The CDR3 DNA reads as TGTGCCAGCAGTTTCCAGGGAAACTCCTACAATGGGCAGTTCTTC. It codes for CASSFQGNSYNGQFF.

The chain employs TRBV9 and TRBJ1-2; 7 bases are shared with TRBD1. V lost 7 bases and J lost 4; bases outside the gene matches: 13. The germline V gene has CDR1 SGDLS and CDR2 YYNGEE. This CDR3 is 15 amino acids long. The CDR3 is CASSQNNRGGYGYTF. CDR3 nucleotide sequence: TGTGCCAGCTCACAAAACAACAGGGGCGGCTATGGCTACACCTTC.

This clonotype showed up just a few times. The chain links TRBV12-3 or TRBV12-4 to TRBJ1-2; D possibly corresponds to TRBD1 (5 bases). This CDR3 region has 13 residues. The V end was cut by 6 bases, the J end by 7 bases, with 15 bases between. The CDR3 is CASSPGGSRGYTF. DNA for the CDR3: TGTGCCAGCAGCCCGGGGGGATCGCGTGGCTACACCTTC.

This clonotype showed up just a few times. The chain recombines TRBV4-1 with TRBJ2-5; 7 nucleotides align to TRBD1. CDR3 length equals 15 residues. Trimming took 0 bases from V and 11 from J; bases not matched to a gene: 12. Germline-derived CDR1 and CDR2 are MGHRA and YSYEKL. As DNA, the CDR3 is TGCGCCAGCAGCCAAGATCCAGGGACAGAAACTAAGCAGTACTTC. Its protein product is CASSQDPGTETKQYF.

Only a few counts were recorded for this clonotype. The genes are TRBV28 and TRBJ2-5; D not certain. The CDR3 is 11 amino acids. V was cut by 10 bases and J by 5 bases, with 11 bases left in between. In germline, CDR1 is MDHEN, CDR2 SYDVKM. The CDR3 spells CATRIWETQYF. The CDR3 region has the DNA TGTGCCACCCGTATATGGGAGACCCAGTACTTC.

The J gene is TRBJ2-5, the V gene TRBV30; 7 bases are shared with TRBD1. After removal of 5 bases from V and 0 bases from J, the junction contained 6 bases not matched to a gene. CDR3 length equals 14 residues. Germline V gene data show CDR1 as GTSNPN and CDR2 as SVGIG (reference sequence). The CDR3 sequence is CAWGDSPNQETQYF. The CDR3 DNA reads TGTGCCTGGGGGGACAGTCCTAACCAAGAGACCCAGTACTTC. The entire variable domain, with the rest obtained from reference TRBV30 and TRBJ2-5, is as follows: SQTIHQWPATLVQPVGSPLSLECTVEGTSNPNLYWYRQAAGRGLQLLFYSVGIGQISSEVPQNLSASRPQDRQFILSSKKLLLSDSGFYLCAWGDSPNQETQYFGPGTRLLVL.

DNA for the CDR3: TGTGCCAGCAGTGTTGAGGGAAGCTCCTACGAGCAGTACTTC. It specifies CASSVEGSSYEQYF. The J gene is TRBJ2-7, the V gene TRBV6-1, with a possible D match to TRBD2 (5 bases). V lost 4 bases to trimming and J lost 0 bases, with 10 bases between them. Per germline, CDR1 MNHNS and CDR2 SASEGT. The CDR3 has 14 amino acids.

The chain joins TRBV5-1 to TRBJ2-1, with no clear D. Germline CDR1 SGHRS, CDR2 YFSETQ. Trimming stripped 9 bases from V and 7 bases from J, with 20 bases between. This CDR3 region has 14 residues. The CDR3 region is CATQLGSSPNEQFF. CDR3 nucleotide sequence: TGCGCCACACAGCTGGGGTCCTCCCCTAATGAGCAGTTCTTC.